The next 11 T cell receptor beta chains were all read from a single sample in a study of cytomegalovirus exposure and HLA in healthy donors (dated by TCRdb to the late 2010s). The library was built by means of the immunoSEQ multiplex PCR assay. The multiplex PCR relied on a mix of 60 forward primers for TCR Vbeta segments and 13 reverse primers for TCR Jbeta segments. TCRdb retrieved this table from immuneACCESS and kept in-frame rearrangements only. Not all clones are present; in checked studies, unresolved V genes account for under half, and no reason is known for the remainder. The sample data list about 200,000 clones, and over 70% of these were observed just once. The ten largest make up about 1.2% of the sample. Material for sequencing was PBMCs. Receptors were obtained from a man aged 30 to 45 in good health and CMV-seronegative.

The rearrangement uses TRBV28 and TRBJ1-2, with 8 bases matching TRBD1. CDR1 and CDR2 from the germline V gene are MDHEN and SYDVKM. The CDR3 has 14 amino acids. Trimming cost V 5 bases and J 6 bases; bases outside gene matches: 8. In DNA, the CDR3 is TGTGCCAGCAGTCAAGCAGGACAGGGAAATGGCTACACCTTC. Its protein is CASSQAGQGNGYTF.

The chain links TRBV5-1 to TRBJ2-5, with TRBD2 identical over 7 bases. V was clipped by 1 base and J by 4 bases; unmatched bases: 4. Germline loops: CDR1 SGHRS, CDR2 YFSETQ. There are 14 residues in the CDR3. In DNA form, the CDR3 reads TGCGCCAGCAGCTTGAGGGACTACGGAGAGACCCAGTACTTC. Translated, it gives CASSLRDYGETQYF.

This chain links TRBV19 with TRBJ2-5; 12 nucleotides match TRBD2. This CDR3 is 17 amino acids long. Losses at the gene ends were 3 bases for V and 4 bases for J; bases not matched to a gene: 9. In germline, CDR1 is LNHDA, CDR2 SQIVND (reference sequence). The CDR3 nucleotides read TGTGCCAGTAGTATGGGGGCTAGCGGGGGGGCTCGAGAGACCCAGTACTTC. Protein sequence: CASSMGASGGARETQYF.

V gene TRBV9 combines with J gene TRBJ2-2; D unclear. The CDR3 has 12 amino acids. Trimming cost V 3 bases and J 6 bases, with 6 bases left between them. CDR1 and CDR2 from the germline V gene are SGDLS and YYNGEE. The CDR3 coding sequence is TGTGCCAGCAGCGCCGCGGCCGGGGAGCTGTTTTTT. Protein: CASSAAAGELFF.

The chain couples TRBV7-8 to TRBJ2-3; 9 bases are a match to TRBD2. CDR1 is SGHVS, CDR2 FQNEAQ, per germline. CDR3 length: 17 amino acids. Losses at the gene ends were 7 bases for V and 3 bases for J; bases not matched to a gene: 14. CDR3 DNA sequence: TGTGCCAGCAACGAGGGCGGGGGGGCTAGCAGGACAGATACGCAGTATTTT. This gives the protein CASNEGGGASRTDTQYF.

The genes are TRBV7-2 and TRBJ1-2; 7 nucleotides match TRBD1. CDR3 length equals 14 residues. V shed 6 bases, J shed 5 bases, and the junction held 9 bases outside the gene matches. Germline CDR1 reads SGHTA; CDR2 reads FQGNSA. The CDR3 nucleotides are TGTGCCAGCAGTCAAAACGGACAGGTTTATGGCTACACCTTC. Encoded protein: CASSQNGQVYGYTF.

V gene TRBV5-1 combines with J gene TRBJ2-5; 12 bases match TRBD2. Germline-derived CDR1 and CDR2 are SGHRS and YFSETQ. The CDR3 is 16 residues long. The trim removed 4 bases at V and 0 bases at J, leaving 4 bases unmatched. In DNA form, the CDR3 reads TGCGCCAGCAGCAGCGGACTAGCGGGGTACCAAGAGACCCAGTACTTC. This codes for CASSSGLAGYQETQYF.

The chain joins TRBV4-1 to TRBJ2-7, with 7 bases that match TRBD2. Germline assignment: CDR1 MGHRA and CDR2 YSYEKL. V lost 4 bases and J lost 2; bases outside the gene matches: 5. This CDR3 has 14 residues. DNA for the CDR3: TGCGCCAGCAGCCGGGCTAGCGGAGCCTACGAGCAGTACTTC. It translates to CASSRASGAYEQYF.

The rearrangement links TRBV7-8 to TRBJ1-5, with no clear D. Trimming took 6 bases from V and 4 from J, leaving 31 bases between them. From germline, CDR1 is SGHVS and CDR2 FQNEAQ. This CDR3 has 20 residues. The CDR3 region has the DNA TGTGCCAGCAGACCCAACCCGGGAACTTTTGACCTAACTCGAAATCAGCCCCAGCATTTT. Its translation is CASRPNPGTFDLTRNQPQHF.

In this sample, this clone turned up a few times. In nucleotides, the CDR3 is TGTGCCAGCAGCGGGGGGGAGTACGAGCAGTACTTC. Amino acid sequence: CASSGGEYEQYF. The rearrangement joins TRBV11-2 to TRBJ2-7; 7 nucleotides align to TRBD2. In germline, CDR1 is SGHAT, CDR2 FQNNGV. The V gene end was trimmed by 5 bases and the J gene end by 4 bases; junction bases not matched to a gene: 2. The CDR3 contains 12 residues.

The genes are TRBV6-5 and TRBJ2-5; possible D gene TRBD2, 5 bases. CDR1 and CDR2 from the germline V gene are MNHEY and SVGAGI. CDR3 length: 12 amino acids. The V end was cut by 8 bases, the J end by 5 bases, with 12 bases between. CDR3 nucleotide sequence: TGTGCCAGCTCCGTCGGGGTTGAGACCCAGTACTTC. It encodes CASSVGVETQYF.